This passage covers 20 T cell receptor beta chains from one sample sequenced in a study of shared clonotypes between healthy human individuals. The repertoire was sequenced with immunoSEQ multiplex PCR; TCRdb's copy has only in-frame clones and lacks some. The data show over a million clones, with approximately 78% seen just once and around 0.47% held by the top ten. Sequencing was carried out using memory CD4+ T cells from PBMCs. Regarding subset: CD45RA-negative fraction. These TCRs come from a man between 18 and 29 years old in good health. Some clones in this sample may be carry-over from other donors' samples.

This chain links TRBV21-1 with TRBJ1-1. TRBV21-1 is a known pseudogene. The CDR3 totals 15 residues. CDR3 loop: CASSPPGCLNTEAFF. Written as DNA, the CDR3 is TGTGCCAGCAGCCCCCCGGGGTGCCTGAACACTGAAGCTTTCTTT.

The genes are TRBV6-6 and TRBJ1-5; 7 positions agree with TRBD1. This CDR3 comprises 15 residues. J was trimmed by 3 bases and V by 5 bases; bases with no gene match: 7. Germline CDR1 reads MNHNY; CDR2 reads SVGAGI (reference sequence). CDR3 in DNA: TGTGCCAGCAGTAGACAGGGTCTCGACAATCAGCCCCAGCATTTT. It specifies CASSRQGLDNQPQHF.

The chain carries TRBV11-2 and TRBJ1-2, with 7 bases that match TRBD1. The CDR3 totals 13 residues. Germline values: CDR1 SGHAT, CDR2 FQNNGV. After removal of 8 bases from V and 0 bases from J, the junction contained 3 bases not matched to a gene. The CDR3 DNA follows: TGTGCCAGCGCAGGGGGTCCTAACTATGGCTACACCTTC. This encodes CASAGGPNYGYTF.

The count of this clone is one. The chain is built from TRBV2 and TRBJ2-5; weak D call: TRBD1 (6 bases). The CDR3 spans 15 residues. With 3 bases removed from V and 5 bases from J, the gap between germline ends came to 16 bases. Germline V gene sequence: CDR1 SNHLY, CDR2 FYNNEI. The CDR3 sequence is CASSEESRGGETQYF. Here the CDR3 DNA reads TGTGCCAGCAGTGAGGAGAGCAGGGGTGGGGAGACCCAGTACTTC.

The J gene is TRBJ1-3, the V gene TRBV5-1, with 9 nucleotides matching TRBD1. Germline CDR1 reads SGHRS; CDR2 reads YFSETQ. The CDR3 runs to 17 residues. The V segment lost 0 bases and the J segment 2 bases; nucleotides outside the gene matches: 6. The CDR3 reads CASSLAGTGYTGNTIYF. The CDR3 nucleotides are TGCGCCAGCAGCTTGGCAGGGACAGGGTATACTGGAAACACCATATATTTT.

This clone occurred once. V gene TRBV10-2 combines with J gene TRBJ2-3, with 7 nucleotides matching TRBD1. The J segment lost 4 bases and the V segment lost 7 bases, leaving 11 bases of the junction unmatched. CDR3 size: 15 residues. Per germline, CDR1 WSHSY and CDR2 SAAADI. The CDR3 DNA sequence: TGCGCCAGCACCCTCGAGGGGGCAAGAGCAGATACGCAGTATTTT. It yields the protein CASTLEGARADTQYF.

The J gene is TRBJ1-4, the V gene TRBV18; D gene unclear. V was clipped by 0 bases and J by 4 bases, with 9 bases between them. CDR1 is KGHSH, CDR2 LQKENI, per germline. The CDR3 extends over 15 amino acids. CDR3 loop: CASSPPGGHNEKLFF. The CDR3 region has the DNA TGTGCCAGCTCACCACCGGGAGGCCATAATGAAAAACTGTTTTTT.

V gene TRBV7-3 combines with J gene TRBJ2-1, with D perhaps TRBD2 (6 bases). This CDR3 has 14 residues. V was pared by 4 bases and J by 12 bases, with 19 bases between. Germline V lookup: CDR1 SGHTA, CDR2 FQGTGA. For the CDR3, the DNA is TGTGCCAGCAGCTATGGGCAGGGTAAGCGGGCGCAGTTCTTC. This gives the protein CASSYGQGKRAQFF.

This clone was counted a few times. This chain joins TRBV12-5 and TRBJ1-1, with D possibly TRBD1 on 5 matching bases. This CDR3 region has 13 residues. V was shortened by 7 bases and J by 6 bases, with 15 bases between the two germline ends. The germline V gene has CDR1 LGHNT and CDR2 FRNRAP. The CDR3 DNA follows: TGTGCTAGTGCCCCCGGGGGAACCGCTGAAGCTTTCTTT. Translated, it gives CASAPGGTAEAFF.

The rearrangement uses TRBV30 and TRBJ2-3; D remains unclear. V was cut by 0 bases and J by 4 bases, with 5 bases left in between. Germline V gene sequence: CDR1 GTSNPN, CDR2 SVGIG (reference sequence). The CDR3 length is 12 residues. The CDR3 here is CAWSVKADTQYF. CDR3 DNA: TGTGCCTGGAGTGTTAAGGCAGATACGCAGTATTTT.

The CDR3 DNA is TGCGCCAGCAGCAAGACAGTCGGGAGTGAGCAGTTCTTC. Translation: CASSKTVGSEQFF. This chain joins TRBV5-1 and TRBJ2-1; D is perhaps TRBD2 (6 bases). Trimming shortened V by 4 bases and J by 9 bases, and 14 bases separated the two germline ends. This CDR3 spans 13 amino acids. In germline, CDR1 is SGHRS, CDR2 YFSETQ. Together with reference TRBV5-1 and TRBJ2-1, the CDR3 gives the full variable domain: KAGVTQTPRYLIKTRGQQVTLSCSPISGHRSVSWYQQTPGQGLQFLFEYFSETQRNKGNFPGRFSGRQFSNSRSEMNVSTLELGDSALYLCASSKTVGSEQFFGPGTRLTVL.

This rearrangement joins TRBV5-1 to TRBJ2-5; 8 bases are a match to TRBD1. Trimming cost V 4 bases and J 3 bases; bases outside gene matches: 20. The CDR3 length is 19 residues. CDR1 is SGHRS and CDR2 is YFSETQ in the germline V gene. The DNA of the CDR3 is TGCGCCAGCAGCCCCTATCAACAGGGGGATCAAAAATCAAAAGAGACCCAGTACTTC. Residues: CASSPYQQGDQKSKETQYF.

The rearrangement links TRBV2 to TRBJ2-5; D not resolved. Germline CDR1 is SNHLY and CDR2 is FYNNEI. The CDR3 extends over 14 amino acids. Trimming took 10 bases from V and 2 from J, leaving 17 bases between them. The CDR3 protein is CATTPGRKQETQYF. CDR3 nucleotides: TGTGCCACCACCCCCGGACGCAAACAAGAGACCCAGTACTTC. The entire variable domain, with the rest obtained from reference TRBV2 and TRBJ2-5, is as follows: EPEVTQTPSHQVTQMGQEVILRCVPISNHLYFYWYRQILGQKVEFLVSFYNNEISEKSEIFDDQFSVERPDGSNFTLKIRSTKLEDSAMYFCATTPGRKQETQYFGPGTRLLVL.

A single count supports this clone. The CDR3 region is CASSEPARRASYEQYF. For the CDR3, the DNA is TGTGCCAGCAGTGAACCCGCCAGGAGGGCCTCCTACGAGCAGTACTTC. The chain carries TRBV6-1 and TRBJ2-7, with D tentatively TRBD2 (6 bases). The germline V and J ends were trimmed by 2 bases and 0 bases, with 14 bases remaining between them. CDR3 length: 16 residues. The V gene's germline CDR1 is MNHNS and CDR2 SASEGT.

This chain connects TRBV7-9 to TRBJ2-7; TRBD1 is a possible D gene (6 bases). V was cut by 6 bases and J by 2 bases, with 14 bases left in between. The CDR3 totals 14 residues. Germline CDR1 is SEHNR and CDR2 is FQNEAQ (reference sequence). The chain's CDR3 is CASRPRDKTYEQYF. The CDR3, as DNA: TGTGCCAGCAGACCCCGGGACAAGACCTACGAGCAGTACTTC.

The chain has TRBV18 and TRBJ2-3; 7 bases agree with TRBD2. Germline V lookup: CDR1 KGHSH, CDR2 LQKENI. J was trimmed by 1 base and V by 2 bases; bases with no gene match: 3. The CDR3 is 15 residues long. CDR3 amino acids: CASSPSGGRTDTQYF. In nucleotides, the CDR3 is TGTGCCAGCTCACCATCGGGAGGCCGCACAGATACGCAGTATTTT.

The rearrangement joins TRBV29-1 to TRBJ2-5, with D perhaps matching TRBD1 (6 bases). V was cut by 4 bases and J by 2 bases, with 14 bases left in between. The germline gives CDR1 SQVTM, CDR2 ANQGSEA. This CDR3 is 14 amino acids long. This CDR3 reads CSVVISQGQETQYF. The CDR3, as DNA: TGCAGCGTTGTGATTTCCCAGGGGCAAGAGACCCAGTACTTC.

The chain combines TRBV5-4 with TRBJ2-7, with 15 bases lining up with TRBD2. The CDR3 length is 16 residues. The trim removed 4 bases at V and 2 bases at J, leaving 4 bases unmatched. Germline V gives CDR1 SGHNT, CDR2 YYREEE (reference sequence). The DNA for the CDR3 is TGTGCCAGCAGCCCCCGGACTAGCGGGAGGGCCTACGAGCAGTACTTC. This gives the protein CASSPRTSGRAYEQYF.

The chain combines TRBV25-1 with TRBJ2-6; TRBD2 might be the D (6 bases). The V gene's germline CDR1 is MGHDK and CDR2 SYGVNS. This CDR3 has 15 residues. V lost 1 base, J lost 2 bases, and 6 bases lay in between. Here the CDR3 DNA reads TGTGCCAGCAGTGAATCGGGGGCTGGGGCCAACGTCCTGACTTTC. Its protein product is CASSESGAGANVLTF.

For this clone: This CDR3 is also generated by other DNA sequences in the sample. V is TRBV27 and J is TRBJ1-2; a weak D match, TRBD1 (5 bases). Trimming stripped 3 bases from V and 4 bases from J, with 9 bases between. The CDR3 has 13 residues. CDR1 and CDR2 (germline): MNHEY, SMNVEV (reference sequence). CDR3 DNA: TGTGCCAGCAGTTTCTCGCAGGGCTATGGCTACACCTTC. Encoded protein: CASSFSQGYGYTF.